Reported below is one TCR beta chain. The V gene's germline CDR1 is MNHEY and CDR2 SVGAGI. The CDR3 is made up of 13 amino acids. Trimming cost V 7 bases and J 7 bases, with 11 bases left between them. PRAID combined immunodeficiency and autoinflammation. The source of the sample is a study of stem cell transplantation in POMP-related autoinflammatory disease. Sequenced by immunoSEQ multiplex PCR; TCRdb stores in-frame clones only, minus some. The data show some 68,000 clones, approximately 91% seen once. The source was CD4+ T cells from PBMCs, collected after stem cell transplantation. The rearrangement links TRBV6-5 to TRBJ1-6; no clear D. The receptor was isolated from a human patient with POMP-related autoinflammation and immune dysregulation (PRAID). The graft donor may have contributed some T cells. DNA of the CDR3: TGTGCCAGCAAGGGCAGGCAAAATTCACCCCTCCACTTT. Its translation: CASKGRQNSPLHF.